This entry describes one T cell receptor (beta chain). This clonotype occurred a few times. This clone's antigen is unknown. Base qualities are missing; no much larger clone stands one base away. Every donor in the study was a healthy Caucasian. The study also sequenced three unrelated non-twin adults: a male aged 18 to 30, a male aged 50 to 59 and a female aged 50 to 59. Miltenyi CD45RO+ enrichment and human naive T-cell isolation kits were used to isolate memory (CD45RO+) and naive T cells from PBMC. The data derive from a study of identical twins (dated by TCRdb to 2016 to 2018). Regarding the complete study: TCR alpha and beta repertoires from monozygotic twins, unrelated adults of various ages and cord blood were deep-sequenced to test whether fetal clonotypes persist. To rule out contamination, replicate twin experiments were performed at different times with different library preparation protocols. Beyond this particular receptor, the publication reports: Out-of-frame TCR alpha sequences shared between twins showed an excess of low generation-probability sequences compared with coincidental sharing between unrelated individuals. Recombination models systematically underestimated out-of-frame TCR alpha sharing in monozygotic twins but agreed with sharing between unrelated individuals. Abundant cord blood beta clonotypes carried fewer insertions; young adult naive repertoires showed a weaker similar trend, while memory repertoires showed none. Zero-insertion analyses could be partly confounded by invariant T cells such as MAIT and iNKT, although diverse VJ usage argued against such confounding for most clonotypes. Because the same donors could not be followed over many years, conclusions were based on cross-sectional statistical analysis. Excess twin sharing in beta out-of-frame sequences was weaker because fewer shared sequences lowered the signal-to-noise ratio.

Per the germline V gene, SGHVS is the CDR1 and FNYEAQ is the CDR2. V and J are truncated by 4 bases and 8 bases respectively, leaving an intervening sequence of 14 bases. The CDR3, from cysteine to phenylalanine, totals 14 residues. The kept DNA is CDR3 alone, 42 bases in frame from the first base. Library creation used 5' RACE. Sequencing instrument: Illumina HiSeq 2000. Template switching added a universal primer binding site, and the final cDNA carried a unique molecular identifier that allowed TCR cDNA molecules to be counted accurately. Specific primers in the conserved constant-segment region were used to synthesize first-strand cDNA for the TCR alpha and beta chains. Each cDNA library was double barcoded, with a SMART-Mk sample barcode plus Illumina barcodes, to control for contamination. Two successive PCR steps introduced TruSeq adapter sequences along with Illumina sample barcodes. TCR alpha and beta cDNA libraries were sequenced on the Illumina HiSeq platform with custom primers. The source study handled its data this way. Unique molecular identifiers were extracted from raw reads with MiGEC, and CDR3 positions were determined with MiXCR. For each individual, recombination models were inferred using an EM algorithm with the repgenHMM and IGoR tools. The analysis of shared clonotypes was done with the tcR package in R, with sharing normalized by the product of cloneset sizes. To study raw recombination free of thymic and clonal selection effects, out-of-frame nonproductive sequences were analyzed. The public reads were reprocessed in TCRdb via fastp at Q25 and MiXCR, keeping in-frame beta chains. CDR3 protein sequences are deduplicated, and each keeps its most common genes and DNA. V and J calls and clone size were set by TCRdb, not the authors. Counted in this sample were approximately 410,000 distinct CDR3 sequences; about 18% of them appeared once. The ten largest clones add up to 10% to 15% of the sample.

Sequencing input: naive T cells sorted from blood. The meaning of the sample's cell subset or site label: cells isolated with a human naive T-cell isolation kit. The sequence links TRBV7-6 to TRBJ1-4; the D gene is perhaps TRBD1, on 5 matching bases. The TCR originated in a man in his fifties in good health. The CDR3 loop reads CASSSPLKGEKLFF. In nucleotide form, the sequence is TGTGCCAGCAGCTCGCCCCTCAAGGGGGAAAAACTGTTTTTT. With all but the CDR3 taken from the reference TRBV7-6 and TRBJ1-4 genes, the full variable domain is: GAGVSQSPRYKVTKRGQDVALRCDPISGHVSLYWYRQALGQGPEFLTYFNYEAQQDKSGLPNDRFSAERPEGSISTLTIQRTEQRDSAMYRCASSSPLKGEKLFFGSGTQLSVL.